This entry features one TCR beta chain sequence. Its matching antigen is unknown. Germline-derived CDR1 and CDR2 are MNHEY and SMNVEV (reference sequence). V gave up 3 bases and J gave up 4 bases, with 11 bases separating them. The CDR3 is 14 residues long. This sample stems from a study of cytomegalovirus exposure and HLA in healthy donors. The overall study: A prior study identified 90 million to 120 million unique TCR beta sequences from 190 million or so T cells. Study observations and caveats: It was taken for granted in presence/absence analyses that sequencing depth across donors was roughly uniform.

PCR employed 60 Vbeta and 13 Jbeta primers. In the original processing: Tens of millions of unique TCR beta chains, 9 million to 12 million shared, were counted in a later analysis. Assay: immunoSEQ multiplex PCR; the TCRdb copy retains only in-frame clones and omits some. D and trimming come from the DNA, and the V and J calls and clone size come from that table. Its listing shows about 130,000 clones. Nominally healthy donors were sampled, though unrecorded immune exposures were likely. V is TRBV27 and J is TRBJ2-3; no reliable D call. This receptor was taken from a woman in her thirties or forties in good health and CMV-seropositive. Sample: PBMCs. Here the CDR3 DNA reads TGTGCCAGCAGTTTTTGGCTGAGCGCAGATACGCAGTATTTT. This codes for CASSFWLSADTQYF.